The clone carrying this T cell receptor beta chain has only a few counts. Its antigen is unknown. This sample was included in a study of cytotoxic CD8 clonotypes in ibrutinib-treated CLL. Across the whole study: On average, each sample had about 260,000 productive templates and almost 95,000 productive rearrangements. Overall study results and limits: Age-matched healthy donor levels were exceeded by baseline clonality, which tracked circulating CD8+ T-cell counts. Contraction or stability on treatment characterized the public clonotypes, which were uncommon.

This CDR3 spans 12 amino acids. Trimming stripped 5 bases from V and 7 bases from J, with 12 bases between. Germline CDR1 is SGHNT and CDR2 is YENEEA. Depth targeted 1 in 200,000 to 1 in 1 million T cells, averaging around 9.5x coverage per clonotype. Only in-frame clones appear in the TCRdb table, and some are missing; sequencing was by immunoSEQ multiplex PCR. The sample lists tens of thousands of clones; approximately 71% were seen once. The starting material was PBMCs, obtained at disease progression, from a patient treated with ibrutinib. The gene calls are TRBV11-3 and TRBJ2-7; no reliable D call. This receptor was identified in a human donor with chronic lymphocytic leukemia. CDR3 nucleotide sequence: TGTGCCAGCAGCCAAGGCCTGGGGGAGCAGTACTTC. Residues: CASSQGLGEQYF.